The 4 T cell receptor beta chains below come from one sample, sequenced in a study of graft-versus-host responses after intestinal transplantation (dated by TCRdb to the early 2020s). The receptor library was made with the immunoSEQ multiplex PCR assay. TCRdb retrieved this table from immuneACCESS and kept in-frame rearrangements only. Not all clones are present; in checked studies, unresolved V genes account for under half, and no reason is known for the remainder. The table for this sample lists approximately 9,800 clones; roughly 34% of them were counted only once. The ten largest account for about 13% of the sample. Taken with the paper, the label for time point translates to: cells obtained before transplantation from donor or recipient. In mixed lymphocyte reactions, some 200,000 CFSE-labeled pre-transplant responders were plated with some 200,000 irradiated violet-dye-labeled stimulators and cultured for less than seven days.

The sample consisted of alloreactive CD8+ T cells from a mixed lymphocyte reaction culture, taken before intestinal transplant. The cell subset or site label, read with the paper, signifies: CFSE-low proliferating T cells sorted from approximately 6-day pre-transplant mixed lymphocyte reaction (GvH or HvG direction). The receptors here all came from a human patient who received an intestinal transplant.

This CDR3 is CASSPGRENTEAFF. In DNA, the CDR3 is TGTGCCAGCAGCCCCGGACGGGAGAACACTGAAGCTTTCTTT. V usage is TRBV6-5 and J usage is TRBJ1-1; D uncertain. V lost 6 bases to trimming and J lost 1 base, with 12 bases between them. Per germline, CDR1 MNHEY and CDR2 SVGAGI. The CDR3 totals 14 residues.

This clone was detected a few times. The V and J genes are TRBV2 and TRBJ2-3; no clear D gene. Per germline, CDR1 SNHLY and CDR2 FYNNEI. This CDR3 contains 11 residues. V lost 5 bases and J lost 7, with 7 bases in between. The DNA for the CDR3 is TGTGCCAGCAGTCCCATTTATACGCAGTATTTT. As protein: CASSPIYTQYF. The full variable domain, rest sourced from reference TRBV2 and TRBJ2-3, is EPEVTQTPSHQVTQMGQEVILRCVPISNHLYFYWYRQILGQKVEFLVSFYNNEISEKSEIFDDQFSVERPDGSNFTLKIRSTKLEDSAMYFCASSPIYTQYFGPGTRLTVL.

V gene TRBV4-3 combines with J gene TRBJ2-2; a possible D gene is TRBD2 (5 bases). Trimming cost V 0 bases and J 3 bases, with 11 bases left between them. CDR1 is LGHNA, CDR2 YSLEER, per germline. The CDR3 sequence is 16 residues long. The CDR3 spells CASSQELSGDTGELFF. DNA for the CDR3: TGCGCCAGCAGCCAAGAGCTCAGCGGCGACACCGGGGAGCTGTTTTTT.

V usage is TRBV2 and J usage is TRBJ2-7; D possibly corresponds to TRBD1 (6 bases). Germline CDR1 is SNHLY and CDR2 is FYNNEI. V lost 9 bases to trimming and J lost 3 bases, with 15 bases between them. The CDR3 loop spans 13 amino acids. Here the CDR3 reads CASDQGNNYEQYF. CDR3 nucleotide sequence: TGTGCCAGTGACCAGGGGAATAACTACGAGCAGTACTTC.